This T cell receptor beta chain was observed in a study of T cells in Graves' hyperthyroidism and ophthalmopathy. CDR3 size: 14 residues. The V gene lost 5 bases and the J gene lost 9 bases, with 19 bases spanning the gap. Per germline, CDR1 MNHNS and CDR2 SASEGT. RNA transcripts were the template for amplifying TCR beta CDR3 regions. HTBI primers were the set used in a first-round RT-PCR of the TCR CDR3. One entry per CDR3 protein results from TCRdb running MiXCR on the multiplex PCR reads. The sample records hundreds of thousands of distinct CDR3 sequences, approximately 15% being singletons. At least 3 on the Clinical Activity Score was recorded for ophthalmopathy patients, who also had NOSPECS grade at least 4 and duration under 3 months. Those patients with uncontrolled infection, other autoimmune disease, pregnancy or lactation were excluded. Used for diagnoses were clinical symptoms, serum thyroxine and TRAb, thyroid ultrasound and orbital computed tomography.

This clonotype was sampled from a woman between 50 and 59 years old with Graves' ophthalmopathy. The chain combines TRBV6-1 with TRBJ1-1; D might be TRBD1 (6 bases). Material: blood. Written as DNA, the CDR3 is TGTGCCAGCAGTCGGGACAACCTCAGCCTGAAAGCTTTCTTT. Translating gives CASSRDNLSLKAFF.